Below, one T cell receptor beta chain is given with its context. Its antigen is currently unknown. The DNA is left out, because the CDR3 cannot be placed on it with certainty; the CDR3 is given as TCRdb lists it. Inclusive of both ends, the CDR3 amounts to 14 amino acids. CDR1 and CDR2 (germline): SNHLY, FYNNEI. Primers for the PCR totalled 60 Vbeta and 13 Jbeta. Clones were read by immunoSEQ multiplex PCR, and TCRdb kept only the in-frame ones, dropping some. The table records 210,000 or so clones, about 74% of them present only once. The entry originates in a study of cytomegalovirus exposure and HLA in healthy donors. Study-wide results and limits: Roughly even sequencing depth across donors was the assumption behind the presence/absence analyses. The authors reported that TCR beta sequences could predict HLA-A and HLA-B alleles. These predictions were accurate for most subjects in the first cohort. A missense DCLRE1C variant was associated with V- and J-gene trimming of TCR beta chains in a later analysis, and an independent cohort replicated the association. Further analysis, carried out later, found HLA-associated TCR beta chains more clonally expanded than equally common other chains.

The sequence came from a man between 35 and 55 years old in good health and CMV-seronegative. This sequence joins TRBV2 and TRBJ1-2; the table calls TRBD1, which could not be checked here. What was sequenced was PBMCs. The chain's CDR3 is CASRDVGQGAQDTF.